One and the same sample provided the 13 T cell receptor beta chains below, sequenced in a study of CD8+CD57+ T cells in acquired aplastic anemia. According to the study, genomic DNA was the template for TCR beta VDJ and CDR3 profiling. MiXCR, applied by TCRdb to the reads, yields one record per CDR3 protein. Among about 130,000 distinct CDR3 sequences listed, 48% were seen once. Sample: sorted CD4+, CD8+, or CD8+CD57+ T cells (not recorded which) from PBMCs. The receptors originated from a human donor in good health, serving as a control.

The sample holds a few counts of this clonotype. The genes are TRBV10-3 and TRBJ1-2; a weak D match, TRBD1 (6 bases). This CDR3 has 15 residues. Germline V gene lookup returns CDR1 ENHRY and CDR2 SYGVKD. The V gene lost 4 bases and the J gene lost 6 bases, with 18 bases spanning the gap. This CDR3 is CAISVQGIGLHGYTF. In DNA form, the CDR3 reads TGTGCCATCAGTGTTCAGGGGATCGGGCTTCATGGCTACACCTTC.

This chain connects TRBV10-1 to TRBJ2-4, with D tentatively TRBD2 (5 bases). The CDR3 is 14 amino acids. V was cut by 2 bases and J by 4 bases, with 9 bases left in between. CDR1 and CDR2 from the germline V gene are WNHNN and SYGVQD (reference sequence). CDR3 in amino acids: CASSEGGSKNIQYF. CDR3 coding DNA: TGCGCCAGCAGTGAGGGTGGGAGTAAAAACATTCAGTACTTC.

In the case of this clonotype: Relative to the germline gene, one junction end is altered; a read error may explain this. This chain connects TRBV4-2 to TRBJ2-1, with 13 bases fitting TRBD2. The germline V gene has CDR1 LGHNA and CDR2 YNFKEQ. CDR3 length: 15 residues. CDR3 amino acids: CASRSQLAGGGELFF. The DNA for the CDR3 is TGTGCCAGCAGGTCCCAACTAGCGGGAGGGGGGGAGCTGTTCTTC.

CDR3 sequence (DNA): TGTGCCAGCAGCCAGGAACGGGGAGCAGATACGCAGTATTTT. It specifies CASSQERGADTQYF. The chain couples TRBV3-1 to TRBJ2-3; tentative D call: TRBD2 (5 bases). Trimming stripped 3 bases from V and 4 bases from J, with 11 bases between. Germline CDR1 and CDR2: LGHDT and YNNKEL (reference sequence). The CDR3 extends over 14 amino acids.

There are many counts of this clonotype. The V call is TRBV18, the J call TRBJ2-3; D ambiguous. Trimming pared 3 bases from V and 2 bases from J, leaving 6 bases between. Germline V lookup: CDR1 KGHSH, CDR2 LQKENI. This CDR3 is 13 amino acids long. CDR3 protein: CASSPATTDTQYF. The CDR3 DNA follows: TGTGCCAGCTCACCGGCTACCACAGATACGCAGTATTTT. Combining the CDR3 with reference TRBV18 and TRBJ2-3 gives the whole variable domain NAGVMQNPRHLVRRRGQEARLRCSPMKGHSHVYWYRQLPEEGLKFMVYLQKENIIDESGMPKERFSAEFPKEGPSILRIQQVVRGDSAAYFCASSPATTDTQYFGPGTRLTVL.

The table lists this clonotype with a count of one. This rearrangement joins TRBV25-1 to TRBJ1-2; D possibly corresponds to TRBD1 (6 bases). Germline-derived CDR1 and CDR2 are MGHDK and SYGVNS. Trimming left V 10 bases short and J 1 base short, with 22 bases between. This CDR3 has 16 residues. CDR3 in amino acids: CATSMGGLGINYGYTF. For the CDR3, the DNA is TGTGCCACTTCGATGGGGGGGCTAGGGATTAACTATGGCTACACCTTC.

This clonotype was counted only a few times. A much larger clone sits a single nucleotide away, making a read error possible. The chain couples TRBV7-2 to TRBJ2-7, with a tentative D call TRBD2 (6 bases). V gave up 2 bases and J gave up 5 bases, with 16 bases separating them. The germline gives CDR1 SGHTA, CDR2 FQGNSA. The CDR3 totals 15 residues. The CDR3 region has the DNA TGTGCCAGCAGCTTACGCAGTTTGGGACTCCACGAGCAGTACTTC. Its translation: CASSLRSLGLHEQYF.

Comment on this clonotype: This may arise from a read error, as a much more abundant clone is one base away. It is likely a read error, because the conserved phenylalanine at the end of the CDR3 is missing. The chain employs TRBV3-1 and TRBJ1-2; 9 bases line up with TRBD1. CDR1 and CDR2 (germline): LGHDT, YNNKEL (reference sequence). This CDR3 region has 16 residues. The trim removed 2 bases at V and 4 bases at J, leaving 8 bases unmatched. CDR3 in amino acids: CASSQSTGGDGYGYTL. The CDR3 coding sequence is TGTGCCAGCAGCCAATCTACAGGGGGCGACGGCTATGGCTACACCCTC.

This clonotype was found many times. CDR3 sequence: CASSSPLLRAPEGGYTF. The CDR3 DNA is TGTGCCAGCAGCTCTCCCTTGCTACGGGCCCCGGAGGGTGGCTACACCTTC. The V and J genes are TRBV7-9 and TRBJ1-2; the D is unclear. Looked up from germline, CDR1 is SEHNR and CDR2 is FQNEAQ (reference sequence). Trimming removed 4 bases from V and 7 bases from J, with 25 bases in between. The CDR3 sequence is 17 residues long.

V is TRBV27 and J is TRBJ1-2, with D perhaps matching TRBD1 (5 bases). The germline CDR1 and CDR2 sequences are MNHEY and SMNVEV (reference sequence). Trimming took off 3 bases at V and 9 bases at J, with 20 bases between the two ends. The CDR3 contains 15 residues. Here the CDR3 reads CASSFSGDSFRSYTF. CDR3 nucleotides: TGTGCCAGCAGTTTTTCGGGGGACTCTTTTAGGAGCTACACCTTC.

The chain recombines TRBV2 with TRBJ2-7; D remains ambiguous. V was trimmed by 8 bases and J by 5 bases, leaving 16 bases between them. The CDR3 has 13 amino acids. Germline V gene lookup returns CDR1 SNHLY and CDR2 FYNNEI. The CDR3 DNA is TGTGCCAGCGCTGGAGCTGGTGTCGACGAGCAGTACTTC. Translated, it gives CASAGAGVDEQYF. Looking up the rest from reference TRBV2 and TRBJ2-7 gives the full variable domain: EPEVTQTPSHQVTQMGQEVILRCVPISNHLYFYWYRQILGQKVEFLVSFYNNEISEKSEIFDDQFSVERPDGSNFTLKIRSTKLEDSAMYFCASAGAGVDEQYFGPGTRLTVT.

Many counts were recorded for this clonotype. The V gene is TRBV7-8, the J gene TRBJ1-3; D might be TRBD1 (5 bases). The length of the CDR3 is 17 residues. V was cut by 1 base and J by 1 base, with 14 bases left in between. The V gene's germline CDR1 is SGHVS and CDR2 FQNEAQ. The CDR3 nucleotides read TGTGCCAGCAGCTTAGATGTTATCGGGGCATCTGGAAACACCATATATTTT. Translating it yields CASSLDVIGASGNTIYF.

This clonotype was recorded many times. CDR3 protein: CSARDWETGALGEQYF. The CDR3 region has the DNA TGCAGTGCTAGAGATTGGGAGACAGGGGCTCTCGGCGAGCAGTACTTC. The chain recombines TRBV20-1 with TRBJ2-7; 8 bases fit TRBD1. The CDR3 extends over 16 amino acids. Germline CDR1 DFQATT, CDR2 SNEGSKA (reference sequence). V gave up 0 bases and J gave up 6 bases; unmatched junction bases: 13.